A selection of T cell receptor beta chains follows, all from one sample in a study of blood T cells in healthy people across ages. Each CDR3 protein is one row after TCRdb ran MiXCR on the 5' RACE reads. The table lists around 690,000 distinct CDR3 sequences, around 54% of them singletons. The specimen sequenced was blood. All receptors derive from a man aged 60-69 years in good health. CDR3s leave out the opening cysteine and the closing phenylalanine or tryptophan. A row's size may be missing; if present it is once, few, many or a size class.

J: TRBJ2-1; length: 12; size: few; V: TRBV6-5; CDR3: ASSYQTGINEQF
J: TRBJ1-2; length: 12; size: NA; V: TRBV6-2/TRBV6-3; CDR3: ASRSTGSRYGYT
J: TRBJ1-1; length: 14; size: NA; V: TRBV5-6; CDR3: ASSLVTQAMNTEAF
J: TRBJ1-2; length: 13; size: NA; V: TRBV15; CDR3: ATSRDREDPYGYT
J: TRBJ2-1; length: 15; size: NA; V: TRBV7-9; CDR3: ASSDTRGKGLYNEQF
J: TRBJ1-4; length: 16; size: NA; V: TRBV6-1; CDR3: ASSLPGARGPLSEKLF
J: TRBJ2-5; length: 13; size: NA; V: TRBV6-5; CDR3: ASSFRDRGRETQY
J: TRBJ2-3; length: 14; size: NA; V: TRBV7-9; CDR3: ASSPVLAGAADTQY
J: TRBJ2-5; length: 12; size: NA; V: TRBV5-1; CDR3: ASSLDSGTETQY
J: TRBJ1-2; length: 12; size: NA; V: TRBV3-1; CDR3: ASSQDRAGYGYT
J: TRBJ2-7; length: 13; size: NA; V: TRBV5-1; CDR3: ASSFDLRSSYEQY
J: TRBJ1-5; length: 14; size: NA; V: TRBV20-1; CDR3: SASSVWTESNQPQH
J: TRBJ1-2; length: 11; size: NA; V: TRBV12-3/TRBV12-4; CDR3: ASSPDIKYGYT
J: TRBJ1-2; length: 15; size: NA; V: TRBV11-2; CDR3: ASSLDPLTGEGYGYT
J: TRBJ1-5; length: 13; size: NA; V: TRBV6-1; CDR3: ASSGRQHSNQPQH
J: TRBJ2-7; length: 13; size: few; V: TRBV7-9; CDR3: ASSVPRDRGYEQY
J: TRBJ2-2; length: 12; size: NA; V: TRBV5-1; CDR3: ASGLRENTGELF
J: TRBJ2-7; length: 11; size: NA; V: TRBV20-1; CDR3: SARVGRTYEQY